Following are 28 T cell receptor beta chains from one sample sequenced in a study of cytomegalovirus exposure and HLA in healthy donors. PCR primers comprised 60 Vbeta and 13 Jbeta primers. TCRdb's table, derived via immunoSEQ multiplex PCR, lists solely in-frame clones and lacks some. The sample gives 140,000 to 150,000 clones, roughly 80% of which show up once; roughly 2.9% is in the top ten. Sequencing was carried out using PBMCs. The origin of the receptors is a female donor in good health and CMV-seronegative.

This clone occurred once. The rearrangement uses TRBV14 and TRBJ1-1; 8 bases align to TRBD1. Germline assignment: CDR1 SGHDN and CDR2 FVKESK. This CDR3 has 15 amino acids. Losses at the gene ends were 4 bases for V and 0 bases for J; bases not matched to a gene: 4. Here the CDR3 reads CASSLRTGMNTEAFF. The CDR3 nucleotides are TGTGCCAGCAGCCTAAGGACAGGGATGAACACTGAAGCTTTCTTT.

The chain couples TRBV7-3 to TRBJ2-6; 9 bases line up with TRBD2. The germline V gene encodes CDR1 SGHTA and CDR2 FQGTGA. CDR3 length: 18 amino acids. Trimming at V came to 2 bases and at J to 0 bases, leaving 5 bases not matched to a gene. The CDR3 loop is CASSLAGGTYSGANVLTF. CDR3 in DNA: TGTGCCAGCAGCTTAGCGGGGGGGACCTACTCTGGGGCCAACGTCCTGACTTTC.

The chain carries TRBV7-2 and TRBJ2-2; a weak D match, TRBD1 (6 bases). Trimming took off 3 bases at V and 7 bases at J, with 12 bases between the two ends. The CDR3 length is 14 residues. The germline V gene has CDR1 SGHTA and CDR2 FQGNSA. The chain's CDR3 is CASSFTGYDGELFF. CDR3 bases: TGTGCCAGCAGCTTTACAGGGTACGACGGGGAGCTGTTTTTT.

The V and J genes are TRBV7-3 and TRBJ2-2, with 8 bases fitting TRBD1. The trim removed 5 bases at V and 7 bases at J, leaving 12 bases unmatched. From germline, CDR1 is SGHTA and CDR2 FQGTGA. The CDR3 length is 16 residues. The CDR3 protein is CASSPRTGIRDGELFF. CDR3 nucleotides: TGTGCCAGCAGCCCGCGGACAGGGATTCGAGACGGGGAGCTGTTTTTT.

This clone showed up just a few times. The gene calls are TRBV4-3 and TRBJ1-6, with a possible D match to TRBD1 (5 bases). The CDR3 loop spans 13 amino acids. Germline V gene sequence: CDR1 LGHNA, CDR2 YSLEER. The germline V and J ends were trimmed by 1 base and 10 bases, with 8 bases remaining between them. This CDR3 is CASSQGKGSPLHF. DNA for the CDR3: TGCGCCAGCAGCCAAGGGAAGGGGTCACCCCTCCACTTT.

This chain connects TRBV11-2 to TRBJ2-3, with 9 bases that match TRBD1. The CDR3 sequence is 18 residues long. The V gene end was trimmed by 0 bases and the J gene end by 1 base; junction bases not matched to a gene: 8. Per germline, CDR1 SGHAT and CDR2 FQNNGV. CDR3 in amino acids: CASSLDLWDRVGTDTQYF. Here the CDR3 DNA reads TGTGCCAGCAGCTTAGATCTTTGGGACAGGGTCGGCACAGATACGCAGTATTTT.

The V and J genes are TRBV28 and TRBJ2-3, with 12 bases lining up with TRBD2. V lost 3 bases to trimming and J lost 5 bases; unmatched junction nucleotides: 6. The CDR3 has 16 amino acids. Germline V gene lookup returns CDR1 MDHEN and CDR2 SYDVKM. CDR3 loop: CASSFLAGGPIDTQYF. As DNA, the CDR3 is TGTGCCAGCAGTTTCCTAGCGGGGGGGCCCATAGATACGCAGTATTTT.

This clone was seen ten or more times. V is TRBV19 and J is TRBJ1-4, with D uncertain. Germline V gives CDR1 LNHDA, CDR2 SQIVND (reference sequence). The CDR3 extends over 16 amino acids. The V end was cut by 3 bases, the J end by 2 bases, with 13 bases between. CDR3 sequence: CASSMLLGRTNEKLFF. The CDR3 nucleotides read TGTGCCAGTAGTATGTTGCTGGGCAGGACTAATGAAAAACTGTTTTTT.

This chain links TRBV7-3 with TRBJ2-3; D not certain. The CDR3 is 15 residues long. Germline lookup yields CDR1 SGHTA and CDR2 FQGTGA. V lost 2 bases, J lost 2 bases, and 11 bases lay in between. CDR3 loop: CASSLFPQNTDTQYF. The CDR3, as DNA: TGTGCCAGCAGCTTATTTCCCCAAAACACAGATACGCAGTATTTT.

This chain links TRBV6-5 with TRBJ2-5; a possible D gene is TRBD2 (5 bases). The V gene's germline CDR1 is MNHEY and CDR2 SVGAGI. V was shortened by 4 bases and J by 2 bases, with 11 bases between the two germline ends. The CDR3 has 14 residues. The CDR3 region has the DNA TGTGCCAGCAGTTCTGACGCGGGTCAAGAGACCCAGTACTTC. Encoded protein: CASSSDAGQETQYF.

This clone was recorded a few times. The CDR3 DNA follows: TGTGCCAGCAGCTTAACAACGGGACAGGGTAATCAGCCCCAGCATTTT. Translating gives CASSLTTGQGNQPQHF. The chain recombines TRBV7-9 with TRBJ1-5, with 9 bases that match TRBD1. Germline V gives CDR1 SEHNR, CDR2 FQNEAQ (reference sequence). The CDR3 contains 16 residues. Unmatched junction bases numbered 6, after V lost 2 bases and J lost 4 bases.

V and J are TRBV9 and TRBJ2-7; D gene unclear. The CDR3 consists of 15 residues. CDR1 is SGDLS, CDR2 YYNGEE, per germline. V was shortened by 3 bases and J by 5 bases, with 18 bases between the two germline ends. The CDR3 is CASSAGHLGRNEQYF. The CDR3 DNA reads TGTGCCAGCAGCGCCGGTCACCTTGGGCGTAACGAGCAGTACTTC.

The rearrangement links TRBV29-1 to TRBJ1-1; TRBD1 agrees at 10 bases. The CDR3 length is 12 residues. CDR1 is SQVTM, CDR2 ANQGSEA, per germline. V lost 1 base and J lost 8; bases outside the gene matches: 1. The CDR3 spells CSVEGTGGEAFF. The CDR3 nucleotides read TGCAGCGTTGAAGGGACAGGGGGGGAAGCTTTCTTT.

The J gene is TRBJ2-2, the V gene TRBV30; D gene unclear. CDR1 GTSNPN and CDR2 SVGIG come from the germline V gene (reference sequence). CDR3 length: 15 residues. V was cut by 4 bases and J by 1 base, with 13 bases left in between. In DNA form, the CDR3 reads TGTGCCTGGACAGATGGCAGGCGGAACACCGGGGAGCTGTTTTTT. Protein product: CAWTDGRRNTGELFF.

J is TRBJ1-3 and V is TRBV6-1, with TRBD1 identical over 7 bases. In germline, CDR1 is MNHNS, CDR2 SASEGT. J gave up 2 bases and V 6 bases, and 7 bases lay outside the gene matches. The CDR3 contains 15 residues. The DNA of the CDR3 is TGTGCCAGCAGGACCAAGGGGGCGGCTGGAAACACCATATATTTT. Its protein is CASRTKGAAGNTIYF.

The chain is built from TRBV7-3 and TRBJ2-3; no clear D gene. Trimming stripped 4 bases from V and 1 base from J, with 12 bases between. This CDR3 region has 15 residues. Per germline, CDR1 SGHTA and CDR2 FQGTGA. The CDR3 DNA sequence: TGTGCCAGCAGCTCCCGTTTCGGAGGCACAGATACGCAGTATTTT. Translated, it gives CASSSRFGGTDTQYF. The full variable domain, completed using reference TRBV7-3 and TRBJ2-3, is GAGVSQTPSNKVTEKGKYVELRCDPISGHTALYWYRQSLGQGPEFLIYFQGTGAADDSGLPNDRFFAVRPEGSVSTLKIQRTERGDSAVYLCASSSRFGGTDTQYFGPGTRLTVL.

The chain combines TRBV7-7 with TRBJ2-5, with TRBD2 identical over 9 bases. V lost 3 bases and J lost 1; bases outside the gene matches: 3. This CDR3 is 15 amino acids long. From germline, CDR1 is SSHAT and CDR2 FNYEAQ (reference sequence). CDR3 residues: CASSFLAGIQETQYF. Written as DNA, the CDR3 is TGTGCCAGCAGCTTCCTAGCGGGAATCCAAGAGACCCAGTACTTC. The full variable domain, rest sourced from reference TRBV7-7 and TRBJ2-5, is GAGVSQSPRYKVTKRGQDVTLRCDPISSHATLYWYQQALGQGPEFLTYFNYEAQPDKSGLPSDRFSAERPEGSISTLTIQRTEQRDSAMYRCASSFLAGIQETQYFGPGTRLLVL.

Details on this clone: One junction end disagrees with the germline gene, perhaps due to a read error. The CDR3 loop is CSSSLVDFGYTF. The CDR3 nucleotides read TGTTCCAGCAGCTTAGTAGATTTTGGCTACACCTTC. The chain recombines TRBV7-9 with TRBJ1-2; D gene uncertain. There are 12 residues in the CDR3. Per the germline V gene, CDR1 is SEHNR and CDR2 is FQNEAQ (reference sequence).

Turning to this clone: This CDR3 is also generated by other DNA sequences in the sample. The chain carries TRBV28 and TRBJ1-4; tentative D call: TRBD1 (5 bases). The CDR3 has 16 amino acids. With 1 base removed from V and 4 bases from J, the gap between germline ends came to 13 bases. The germline V gene has CDR1 MDHEN and CDR2 SYDVKM. The CDR3 protein is CASSLFGGGYNEKLFF. The CDR3 bases are TGTGCCAGCAGTTTATTCGGGGGGGGATATAATGAAAAACTGTTTTTT. The entire variable domain, with the rest obtained from reference TRBV28 and TRBJ1-4, is as follows: DVKVTQSSRYLVKRTGEKVFLECVQDMDHENMFWYRQDPGLGLRLIYFSYDVKMKEKGDIPEGYSVSREKKERFSLILESASTNQTSMYLCASSLFGGGYNEKLFFGSGTQLSVL.

CDR3 residues: CASSTYRDRKDQPQHF. The CDR3 nucleotides are TGTGCCAGCAGTACCTATAGGGACAGGAAGGATCAGCCCCAGCATTTT. The V and J genes are TRBV27 and TRBJ1-5, with 8 bases identical to TRBD1. The CDR3 runs 16 residues. Looked up from germline, CDR1 is MNHEY and CDR2 is SMNVEV (reference sequence). V was clipped by 5 bases and J by 5 bases; unmatched bases: 11.

The rearrangement joins TRBV2 to TRBJ1-2; 11 nucleotides match TRBD1. Germline V CDR1 and CDR2: SNHLY, FYNNEI. CDR3 length: 15 amino acids. J was trimmed by 4 bases and V by 7 bases; bases with no gene match: 8. The CDR3 nucleotides are TGTGCCAGCATCCGGGACAGGGGGAACCCCTATGGCTACACCTTC. Translation: CASIRDRGNPYGYTF.

V is TRBV9 and J is TRBJ2-7, with D tentatively TRBD1 (5 bases). Germline CDR1 reads SGDLS; CDR2 reads YYNGEE. V was trimmed by 4 bases and J by 2 bases, leaving 10 bases between them. The CDR3 runs 13 residues. In DNA, the CDR3 is TGTGCCAGCAGCAAGGGGCAGACCTACGAGCAGTACTTC. Amino acid sequence: CASSKGQTYEQYF.

This sequence joins TRBV7-9 and TRBJ2-5; no clear D. The germline V and J ends were trimmed by 2 bases and 5 bases, with 15 bases remaining between them. This CDR3 region has 15 residues. Per the germline V gene, CDR1 is SEHNR and CDR2 is FQNEAQ (reference sequence). The CDR3 DNA reads as TGTGCCAGCAGCTTAAAGTCGCGACTCGATGAGACCCAGTACTTC. Translation gives CASSLKSRLDETQYF.

This clone was detected only a few times. V is TRBV5-6 and J is TRBJ1-2, with 9 bases identical to TRBD1. The CDR3 covers 15 residues. Germline CDR1 SGHDT, CDR2 YYEEEE. The V segment lost 4 bases and the J segment 4 bases; nucleotides outside the gene matches: 8. The CDR3 loop is CASSPTGGAAYGYTF. For the CDR3, the DNA is TGTGCCAGCAGCCCTACAGGGGGCGCCGCCTATGGCTACACCTTC. Variable domain in full (rest from reference TRBV5-6 and TRBJ1-2): DAGVTQSPTHLIKTRGQQVTLRCSPKSGHDTVSWYQQALGQGPQFIFQYYEEEERQRGNFPDRFSGHQFPNYSSELNVNALLLGDSALYLCASSPTGGAAYGYTFGSGTRLTVV.

This clone was observed a single time. The chain combines TRBV19 with TRBJ2-7; 9 nucleotides match TRBD2. The J segment lost 4 bases and the V segment lost 3 bases, leaving 4 bases of the junction unmatched. Germline loops: CDR1 LNHDA, CDR2 SQIVND (reference sequence). The CDR3 covers 14 residues. The CDR3 loop reads CASSIGTSLYEQYF. DNA for the CDR3: TGTGCCAGTAGTATCGGGACTAGCTTATACGAGCAGTACTTC.

The gene calls are TRBV27 and TRBJ2-1, with 10 bases that match TRBD1. CDR3 size: 15 residues. V lost 5 bases to trimming and J lost 4 bases; unmatched junction nucleotides: 5. Germline V lookup: CDR1 MNHEY, CDR2 SMNVEV (reference sequence). The CDR3 region has the DNA TGTGCCAGCAGTCCTCGGACAGGGGGGTACAATGAGCAGTTCTTC. Translated, it gives CASSPRTGGYNEQFF.

The chain has TRBV4-1 and TRBJ1-1; D gene uncertain. This CDR3 comprises 17 residues. Trimming took off 2 bases at V and 2 bases at J, with 18 bases between the two ends. Per the germline V gene, CDR1 is MGHRA and CDR2 is YSYEKL. The CDR3 DNA reads TGCGCCAGCAGCCAACCAGCGGGCGGCAGGAAAAACACTGAAGCTTTCTTT. Encoded protein: CASSQPAGGRKNTEAFF.

V and J are TRBV7-8 and TRBJ1-5; the D gene is possibly TRBD1 (6 bases). CDR1 and CDR2 from the germline V gene are SGHVS and FQNEAQ. V lost 1 base and J lost 4, with 11 bases in between. The CDR3 loop spans 15 amino acids. Here the CDR3 reads CASSLGTEINQPQHF. The CDR3 DNA reads TGTGCCAGCAGCTTAGGGACAGAAATTAATCAGCCCCAGCATTTT.